This note documents a single TCR beta chain sequence. This entry is derived from a study of technical replicates of blood from a few donors. This table comes from immunoSEQ multiplex PCR, and its TCRdb copy is limited to in-frame clones, with some not included. Found here are some 80,000 clones, about 97% of them singletons; the top ten hold roughly 0.3%. With V trimmed by 8 bases and J by 2 bases, 4 bases remained unmatched. Germline V gene sequence: CDR1 LNHNV, CDR2 YYDKDF (reference sequence). The CDR3 spans 13 residues. The rearrangement joins TRBV15 to TRBJ2-3, with TRBD2 matching over 7 bases. This TCR came from a human donor in good health. The sequenced sample was T cells isolated from PBMCs. CDR3 DNA sequence: TGTGCCACCCAACTAGCGATCACAGATACGCAGTATTTT. Translation: CATQLAITDTQYF.